This passage covers 12 T cell receptor beta chains from one sample sequenced in a study of cytomegalovirus exposure and HLA in healthy donors. The PCR used 60 Vbeta and 13 Jbeta primers. Assay: immunoSEQ multiplex PCR; the TCRdb copy retains only in-frame clones and omits some. The specimen's table records around 39,000 clones. Sequenced material: PBMCs. The receptors come from a male donor in good health and CMV-seronegative.

The chain has TRBV6-5 and TRBJ2-7; 8 bases fit TRBD2. The V gene end was trimmed by 5 bases and the J gene end by 6 bases; junction bases not matched to a gene: 9. This CDR3 region has 14 residues. The V gene's germline CDR1 is MNHEY and CDR2 SVGAGI. The CDR3 loop reads CASSPNGGAGEQYF. DNA of the CDR3: TGTGCCAGCAGTCCTAACGGGGGGGCGGGCGAGCAGTACTTC.

The rearrangement links TRBV7-2 to TRBJ2-5, with a weak D call TRBD2 (7 bases). CDR1 is SGHTA, CDR2 FQGNSA, per germline. The CDR3 has 15 amino acids. Between the trimmed V and J ends, which lost 1 base and 4 bases, there was a span of 13 bases. CDR3 loop: CASSLGGGPGETQYF. The CDR3 DNA is TGTGCCAGCAGCTTAGGGGGGGGGCCTGGAGAGACCCAGTACTTC.

The chain links TRBV13 to TRBJ1-2, with D possibly TRBD1 on 6 matching bases. CDR1 is PRHDT, CDR2 FYEKMQ, per germline (reference sequence). Trimming removed 5 bases at V and 6 bases at J, with 16 bases between. This CDR3 contains 14 residues. CDR3 in amino acids: CASSPGTNGHGYTF. CDR3 nucleotides: TGTGCCAGCAGCCCAGGGACAAACGGCCATGGCTACACCTTC.

This chain joins TRBV18 and TRBJ1-4; 7 bases are a match to TRBD1. Germline V gene sequence: CDR1 KGHSH, CDR2 LQKENI. Trimming took 3 bases from V and 9 from J; bases not matched to a gene: 16. The CDR3 extends over 17 amino acids. Here the CDR3 reads CASSPLQGPRTVKKLFF. As DNA, the CDR3 is TGTGCCAGCTCACCTTTACAGGGGCCGAGGACAGTGAAAAAACTGTTTTTT.

On this clone itself: This CDR3 is also generated by other DNA sequences in the sample. The chain links TRBV18 to TRBJ1-1; no definite D call. Germline loops: CDR1 KGHSH, CDR2 LQKENI. This CDR3 has 13 amino acids. Trimming took off 1 base at V and 5 bases at J, with 8 bases between the two ends. CDR3 in amino acids: CASSPRQNTEAFF. The CDR3 DNA reads as TGTGCCAGCTCACCACGGCAGAATACTGAAGCTTTCTTT.

The J gene is TRBJ2-1, the V gene TRBV23-1, with unresolved D. TRBV23-1 is annotated as an ORF whose role is uncertain. V gave up 0 bases and J gave up 5 bases, with 11 bases separating them. This CDR3 region has 15 residues. The CDR3 here is CASSQSGTDDNEQFF. CDR3 DNA sequence: TGCGCCAGCAGTCAATCTGGTACAGATGACAATGAGCAGTTCTTC.

The chain employs TRBV18 and TRBJ1-5; 7 bases line up with TRBD1. Losses at the gene ends were 2 bases for V and 3 bases for J; bases not matched to a gene: 7. This CDR3 comprises 16 residues. CDR1 is KGHSH, CDR2 LQKENI, per germline. The CDR3 loop reads CASSPGRGTDNQPQHF. The CDR3 nucleotides read TGTGCCAGCTCACCAGGTCGTGGGACAGACAATCAGCCCCAGCATTTT. The whole variable domain, filled in from reference TRBV18 and TRBJ1-5, reads NAGVMQNPRHLVRRRGQEARLRCSPMKGHSHVYWYRQLPEEGLKFMVYLQKENIIDESGMPKERFSAEFPKEGPSILRIQQVVRGDSAAYFCASSPGRGTDNQPQHFGDGTRLSIL.

This chain connects TRBV4-2 to TRBJ1-2; D uncertain. The CDR3 is made up of 17 amino acids. The ends were cut back, 0 bases at V and 0 bases at J, with 14 bases in the middle. Germline V CDR1 and CDR2: LGHNA, YNFKEQ. CDR3 loop: CASSQEGYPIANYGYTF. The CDR3 nucleotides are TGTGCCAGCAGCCAAGAGGGCTATCCGATAGCTAACTATGGCTACACCTTC.

V and J are TRBV10-3 and TRBJ2-7, with 13 bases matching TRBD2. This CDR3 region has 15 residues. V was pared by 3 bases and J by 3 bases, with 2 bases of the junction left unmatched. Germline lookup yields CDR1 ENHRY and CDR2 SYGVKD. CDR3 amino acids: CAISEGTSGVYEQYF. The CDR3 region has the DNA TGTGCCATCAGTGAAGGGACTAGCGGGGTCTACGAGCAGTACTTC.

J is TRBJ1-1 and V is TRBV6-1; unclear D gene. V lost 8 bases and J 5 bases, leaving 15 bases between the germline ends. There are 13 residues in the CDR3. Germline CDR1 reads MNHNS; CDR2 reads SASEGT. CDR3 DNA: TGTGCCAGCGGCCTCGATTTGAGGACTGAAGCTTTCTTT. Translating it yields CASGLDLRTEAFF.

The rearrangement joins TRBV19 to TRBJ1-1; D is undetermined. V lost 7 bases to trimming and J lost 1 base, with 10 bases between them. This CDR3 spans 13 amino acids. In germline, CDR1 is LNHDA, CDR2 SQIVND (reference sequence). The CDR3 DNA follows: TGTGCCAGTACCGAACATGGGAACACTGAAGCTTTCTTT. Translated, it gives CASTEHGNTEAFF. The full variable domain, completed using reference TRBV19 and TRBJ1-1, is DGGITQSPKYLFRKEGQNVTLSCEQNLNHDAMYWYRQDPGQGLRLIYYSQIVNDFQKGDIAEGYSVSREKKESFPLTVTSAQKNPTAFYLCASTEHGNTEAFFGQGTRLTVV.

The V and J genes are TRBV11-2 and TRBJ1-2; possible D gene TRBD1, 5 bases. The V end was cut by 0 bases, the J end by 0 bases, with 11 bases between. There are 16 residues in the CDR3. Germline V gene data show CDR1 as SGHAT and CDR2 as FQNNGV. CDR3 in DNA: TGTGCCAGCAGCTTAGATTCCAGGGTGCCTAACTATGGCTACACCTTC. Translation gives CASSLDSRVPNYGYTF.